This T cell receptor beta chain was sequenced in a study of blood T cells in healthy people across ages. Combining a sample-barcoded 5' primer with a J-beta primer mix, a second PCR ran for roughly 7 to 12 cycles. TCRdb reanalysed the 5' RACE reads using MiXCR and keeps one entry per CDR3 protein. Of about 1.8 million distinct CDR3 sequences listed, approximately 50% are singletons. This clonotype was counted a few times. V lost 4 bases to trimming and J lost 6 bases, with 10 bases between them. The CDR3 loop spans 11 amino acids. Germline CDR1 DFQATT, CDR2 SNEGSKA (reference sequence). This chain joins TRBV20-1 and TRBJ2-7; D remains unclear. The source material was blood. The receptor's source is a woman aged 40 to 50 in good health. CDR3 DNA: TGCAGTGCTAAGATGGGGTTCGAGCAGTACTTC. This codes for CSAKMGFEQYF.